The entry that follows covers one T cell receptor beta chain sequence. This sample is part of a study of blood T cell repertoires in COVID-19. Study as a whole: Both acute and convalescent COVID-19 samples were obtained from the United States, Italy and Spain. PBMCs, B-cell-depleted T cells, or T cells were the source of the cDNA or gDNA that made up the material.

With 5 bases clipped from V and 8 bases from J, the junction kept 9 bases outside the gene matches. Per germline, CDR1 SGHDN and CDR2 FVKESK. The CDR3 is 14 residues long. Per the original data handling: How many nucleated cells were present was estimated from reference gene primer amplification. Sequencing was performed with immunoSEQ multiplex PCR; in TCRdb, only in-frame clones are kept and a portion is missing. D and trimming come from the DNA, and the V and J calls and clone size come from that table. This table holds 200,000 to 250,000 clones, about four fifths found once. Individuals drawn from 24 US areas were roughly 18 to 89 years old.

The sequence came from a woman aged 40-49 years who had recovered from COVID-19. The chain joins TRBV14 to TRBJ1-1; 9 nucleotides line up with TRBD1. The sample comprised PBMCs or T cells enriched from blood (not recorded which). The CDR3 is CASSYNRDREEAFF. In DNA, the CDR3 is TGTGCCAGCAGCTACAACCGGGACAGGGAGGAAGCTTTCTTT.